This TCR beta chain was obtained from a study of blood T cells in healthy people across ages. Sample-barcoded 5' priming and a J-beta primer mix drove a second PCR of about 6 to 12 cycles. TCRdb used MiXCR to reprocess the 5' RACE reads, holding one entry per CDR3 protein. The sample carries approximately 1.5 million distinct CDR3 sequences, around 35% recorded once. Study results and limitations: Investigators viewed diversity estimates from one million T cells as underestimates, the study reported.

The CDR3 is made up of 12 amino acids. V shed 3 bases, J shed 9 bases, and the junction held 5 bases outside the gene matches. Germline loops: CDR1 GTSNPN, CDR2 SVGIG (reference sequence). For this clonotype: Its antigen is unidentified.

The chain employs TRBV30 and TRBJ2-1; 7 positions agree with TRBD1. The specimen sequenced was blood. This TCR was recovered from a woman between 25 and 40 years old in good health. The CDR3 loop is CAWSPDRFEQFF. The CDR3 DNA reads as TGTGCCTGGAGCCCGGACAGGTTTGAGCAGTTCTTC.